Each of the 30 T cell receptor beta chains below was sequenced from the same sample in a study of blood T cell repertoires in COVID-19. Libraries were prepared by immunoSEQ multiplex PCR; TCRdb keeps only in-frame clonotypes and omits some of them. The repertoire holds roughly 59,000 clones, around 73% seen once, with around an eighth in the top ten. The sequenced sample consisted of peripheral blood. These receptors were collected from an elderly man with acute or convalescent COVID-19.

The V call is TRBV2, the J call TRBJ1-5; the D is unclear. Trimming pared 1 base from V and 7 bases from J, leaving 20 bases between. Germline V gives CDR1 SNHLY, CDR2 FYNNEI. The CDR3 has 17 residues. The CDR3 nucleotides read TGTGCCAGCAGTGAAGGGATGATATACCAACCAGGACAGCCCCAGCATTTT. Translation: CASSEGMIYQPGQPQHF.

The chain recombines TRBV2 with TRBJ2-7; D is perhaps TRBD2 (6 bases). The V and J ends lost 6 bases and 4 bases respectively, with 19 bases between them. The CDR3 runs to 15 residues. Germline-derived CDR1 and CDR2 are SNHLY and FYNNEI. As DNA, the CDR3 is TGTGCCAGCAGAAGGGACTCCGTAGCAGAATACGAGCAGTACTTC. It yields the protein CASRRDSVAEYEQYF.

The V gene is TRBV3-1 (or the pseudogene TRBV3-2), the J gene TRBJ2-1; a possible D gene is TRBD2 (6 bases). Germline CDR1 reads LGHDT; CDR2 reads YNNKEL (reference sequence). The CDR3 has 13 amino acids. V lost 4 bases to trimming and J lost 4 bases, with 8 bases between them. The CDR3, as DNA: TGTGCCAGCAGCCCGGCGGGGTACAATGAGCAGTTCTTC. It is translated as CASSPAGYNEQFF.

The chain is built from TRBV19 and TRBJ1-3; weak D call: TRBD1 (5 bases). V lost 6 bases to trimming and J lost 0 bases, with 24 bases between them. CDR3 size: 19 residues. Germline CDR1 is LNHDA and CDR2 is SQIVND (reference sequence). DNA of the CDR3: TGTGCCAGTAGCCCGAGCAGGGCCCAGGGATTCAGCTCTGGAAACACCATATATTTT. It translates to CASSPSRAQGFSSGNTIYF.

In this sample, this clone turned up a few times. V is TRBV27 and J is TRBJ1-4, with D tentatively TRBD1 (6 bases). Trimming cost V 5 bases and J 7 bases, with 14 bases left between them. CDR1 and CDR2 (germline): MNHEY, SMNVEV (reference sequence). The CDR3 contains 14 residues. The CDR3 spells CASSRTVTAEKLFF. The CDR3 DNA reads as TGTGCCAGCAGTAGGACAGTTACTGCTGAAAAACTGTTTTTT.

The chain is built from TRBV11-3 and TRBJ1-3, with 12 positions matching TRBD1. With 4 bases clipped from V and 2 bases from J, the junction kept 3 bases outside the gene matches. The V gene's germline CDR1 is SGHNT and CDR2 YENEEA. The CDR3 length is 16 residues. DNA of the CDR3: TGTGCCAGCAGCTCCCGGGACAGGGGGCCTGGAAACACCATATATTTT. It translates to CASSSRDRGPGNTIYF.

The chain carries TRBV27 and TRBJ2-3, with D maybe TRBD1 (5 bases). CDR3 length: 13 amino acids. Germline V gene sequence: CDR1 MNHEY, CDR2 SMNVEV (reference sequence). Between the trimmed V and J ends, which lost 1 base and 5 bases, there was a span of 7 bases. The CDR3 DNA follows: TGTGCCAGCAGTTTATTCACAGGAGATACGCAGTATTTT. Amino acids: CASSLFTGDTQYF.

This chain connects TRBV24-1 to TRBJ2-3; 7 bases map to TRBD1. CDR3 length equals 15 residues. Germline V gives CDR1 KGHDR, CDR2 SFDVKD. J lost 4 bases, V lost 6 bases, and 9 bases had no gene match. In DNA, the CDR3 is TGTGCCACCAGTAGGAACAGGGGAAACGCAGATACGCAGTATTTT. Its protein product is CATSRNRGNADTQYF.

This clone showed up just a few times. The chain uses TRBV5-4 and TRBJ2-5; 7 bases align to TRBD1. CDR1 SGHNT and CDR2 YYREEE come from the germline V gene (reference sequence). V shed 2 bases and J 0 bases; nucleotides not matched to a gene: 10. This CDR3 comprises 17 residues. The CDR3 sequence: CASSFGGTEFYQETQYF. The CDR3 nucleotides read TGTGCCAGCAGCTTTGGTGGGACAGAATTCTACCAAGAGACCCAGTACTTC.

The rearrangement joins TRBV6-9 to TRBJ1-1; D is ambiguous. The V gene lost 8 bases and the J gene lost 1 base, with 11 bases spanning the gap. The germline V gene encodes CDR1 MNHGY and CDR2 SVAAGI. The CDR3 covers 13 residues. CDR3 in DNA: TGTGCCAGCCCCGCACTAGCGAACACTGAAGCTTTCTTT. Translating gives CASPALANTEAFF.

For the CDR3, the DNA is TGTGCCAGCAGCAAGGGACAGGGGAACGAGCAGTACTTC. It codes for CASSKGQGNEQYF. This rearrangement joins TRBV7-9 to TRBJ2-7, with TRBD1 matching over 10 bases. The CDR3 loop spans 13 amino acids. From germline, CDR1 is SEHNR and CDR2 FQNEAQ (reference sequence). V lost 5 bases, J lost 5 bases, and 3 bases stayed unmatched.

This clone has a handful of counts. The chain links TRBV29-1 to TRBJ1-2, with 10 bases aligning to TRBD1. This CDR3 has 14 amino acids. Germline-derived CDR1 and CDR2 are SQVTM and ANQGSEA. V shed 3 bases, J shed 5 bases, and the junction held 6 bases outside the gene matches. CDR3 in amino acids: CSVEIRDRGYGYTF. Written as DNA, the CDR3 is TGCAGCGTTGAGATCCGGGACAGGGGATATGGCTACACCTTC. The variable domain in full, completed from reference TRBV29-1 and TRBJ1-2, reads SAVISQKPSRDICQRGTSLTIQCQVDSQVTMMFWYRQQPGQSLTLIATANQGSEATYESGFVIDKFPISRPNLTFSTLTVSNMSPEDSSIYLCSVEIRDRGYGYTFGSGTRLTVV.

The chain carries TRBV7-8 and TRBJ1-1; 7 bases map to TRBD1. CDR1 and CDR2 from the germline V gene are SGHVS and FQNEAQ. The CDR3 totals 15 residues. Trimming removed 1 base from V and 5 bases from J; junction bases left unmatched: 7. The CDR3 nucleotides are TGTGCCAGCAGCTTAGGGCTGACAGGGAATACTGAAGCTTTCTTT. Protein sequence: CASSLGLTGNTEAFF.

The V call is TRBV7-2, the J call TRBJ1-2; D possibly corresponds to TRBD1 (5 bases). The CDR3 covers 14 residues. Germline lookup yields CDR1 SGHTA and CDR2 FQGNSA. The germline V and J ends were trimmed by 2 bases and 4 bases, with 11 bases remaining between them. CDR3: CASSLSGQGYGYTF. The CDR3 DNA reads as TGTGCCAGCAGCTTATCCGGTCAGGGCTATGGCTACACCTTC.

The gene calls are TRBV19 and TRBJ2-3; 10 positions agree with TRBD1. Unmatched junction bases numbered 3, after V lost 9 bases and J lost 3 bases. Germline V gene sequence: CDR1 LNHDA, CDR2 SQIVND (reference sequence). The length of the CDR3 is 13 residues. The CDR3 bases are TGTGCCAGCCGGGACAGGGGTACAGATACGCAGTATTTT. It translates to CASRDRGTDTQYF.

This sequence joins TRBV6-6 and TRBJ1-1, with TRBD1 matching over 9 bases. Looked up from germline, CDR1 is MNHNY and CDR2 is SVGAGI (reference sequence). J lost 4 bases, V lost 5 bases, and 14 bases had no gene match. There are 17 residues in the CDR3. The CDR3 DNA reads as TGTGCCAGCAGTCCCGGGACAGGGCCTAAGGGGGGCACTGAAGCTTTCTTT. Amino acid sequence: CASSPGTGPKGGTEAFF.

This chain connects TRBV18 to TRBJ2-1; TRBD1 matches at 7 bases. The V gene's germline CDR1 is KGHSH and CDR2 LQKENI. V dropped 3 bases and J dropped 8; count of bases not matched to a gene: 4. The CDR3 has 13 amino acids. The CDR3 loop is CASSPDREDEQFF. CDR3 DNA sequence: TGTGCCAGCTCACCCGACAGGGAAGATGAGCAGTTCTTC.

The genes are TRBV7-2 and TRBJ2-5, with 9 bases lining up with TRBD2. Trimming at V came to 3 bases and at J to 2 bases, leaving 10 bases not matched to a gene. Germline V gives CDR1 SGHTA, CDR2 FQGNSA. The CDR3 is made up of 17 amino acids. The CDR3 DNA reads TGTGCCAGCAGCTTGGTCGGGACTAGCCGAATTCAAGAGACCCAGTACTTC. This gives the protein CASSLVGTSRIQETQYF.

The gene calls are TRBV29-1 and TRBJ2-7, with TRBD2 matching over 7 bases. Germline V gene sequence: CDR1 SQVTM, CDR2 ANQGSEA. The J segment lost 3 bases and the V segment lost 5 bases, leaving 7 bases of the junction unmatched. CDR3 length: 13 amino acids. Here the CDR3 reads CSVSRGRGYEQYF. The CDR3 DNA sequence: TGCAGCGTTTCCCGCGGGAGAGGCTACGAGCAGTACTTC.

This clone was counted only a few times. The chain has TRBV5-5 and TRBJ1-6, with 7 positions matching TRBD1. CDR1 and CDR2 (germline): SGHKS, YYEKEE (reference sequence). J was trimmed by 7 bases and V by 5 bases; bases with no gene match: 15. The CDR3 runs 17 residues. The CDR3 spells CASRSPPGTADNSPLHF. In nucleotides, the CDR3 is TGTGCCAGCAGATCCCCTCCCGGGACAGCAGACAATTCACCCCTCCACTTT.

This clone was seen only once. V usage is TRBV10-3 and J usage is TRBJ1-6; D remains ambiguous. Trimming took off 0 bases at V and 4 bases at J, with 13 bases between the two ends. Germline assignment: CDR1 ENHRY and CDR2 SYGVKD. The CDR3 sequence is 17 residues long. CDR3 region: CAISESSGSYYNSPLHF. CDR3 coding DNA: TGTGCCATCAGTGAGTCGAGCGGCAGTTATTATAATTCACCCCTCCACTTT.

There are a few counts of this clone. The chain combines TRBV27 with TRBJ1-5; 8 bases match TRBD1. The V gene end was trimmed by 5 bases and the J gene end by 1 base; junction bases not matched to a gene: 10. The CDR3 covers 17 residues. Germline V gives CDR1 MNHEY, CDR2 SMNVEV (reference sequence). CDR3 sequence (DNA): TGTGCCAGCAGTCTCGAGGCAGGGGGCAACAGCAATCAGCCCCAGCATTTT. This sequence encodes CASSLEAGGNSNQPQHF.

This chain connects TRBV10-3 to TRBJ2-1; 7 bases map to TRBD2. This CDR3 contains 14 residues. The V and J ends lost 6 bases and 7 bases, in that order; junction bases with no gene match: 9. CDR1 ENHRY and CDR2 SYGVKD come from the germline V gene. The DNA of the CDR3 is TGTGCCATCAGAGCTAGCGGCGGGGAAAATGAGCAGTTCTTC. It translates to CAIRASGGENEQFF.

The DNA of the CDR3 is TGTGCCAGCAGCCGGACTAGCGGGAGGTCCGGTTCCGGGGAGCTGTTTTTT. Its protein product is CASSRTSGRSGSGELFF. V gene TRBV7-2 combines with J gene TRBJ2-2; TRBD2 matches at 14 bases. The germline gives CDR1 SGHTA, CDR2 FQGNSA. This CDR3 is 17 amino acids long. V was pared by 5 bases and J by 6 bases, with 8 bases of the junction left unmatched.

The rearrangement joins TRBV9 to TRBJ1-1; D may be TRBD1 (5 bases). Trimming removed 0 bases at V and 5 bases at J, with 8 bases between. In germline, CDR1 is SGDLS, CDR2 YYNGEE. This CDR3 is 13 amino acids long. The CDR3 spells CASSVGPGTEAFF. The CDR3 nucleotides are TGTGCCAGCAGCGTAGGGCCAGGGACTGAAGCTTTCTTT.

This clone was seen only once. This chain uses TRBV27 with TRBJ2-7, with 12 bases matching TRBD2. CDR3 size: 16 residues. Germline V gives CDR1 MNHEY, CDR2 SMNVEV (reference sequence). With 5 bases clipped from V and 7 bases from J, the junction kept 12 bases outside the gene matches. The CDR3 DNA reads TGTGCCAGCAGTCCACGTCTAGCGGGGGGGCCTGGGGAGCAGTACTTC. Its translation: CASSPRLAGGPGEQYF.

The V and J genes are TRBV3-1 (or the pseudogene TRBV3-2) and TRBJ2-5; the D is unclear. CDR1 is LGHDT, CDR2 YNNKEL, per germline (reference sequence). The CDR3 has 13 amino acids. V lost 1 base and J lost 1, with 4 bases in between. CDR3 sequence: CASSQGPQETQYF. The CDR3 DNA reads as TGTGCCAGCAGCCAAGGGCCCCAAGAGACCCAGTACTTC.

This chain uses TRBV15 with TRBJ1-5, with TRBD1 matching 7 bases. Germline V gives CDR1 LNHNV, CDR2 YYDKDF (reference sequence). V trimming: 5 bases; J trimming: 4 bases; junction bases outside the gene matches: 17. CDR3 length: 18 residues. CDR3: CATSLPISLTGPNQPQHF. CDR3 nucleotide sequence: TGTGCCACCAGCCTACCCATCAGCTTGACAGGGCCAAATCAGCCCCAGCATTTT. Full variable domain (remainder filled in from reference TRBV15 and TRBJ1-5): DAMVIQNPRYQVTQFGKPVTLSCSQTLNHNVMYWYQQKSSQAPKLLFHYYDKDFNNEADTPDNFQSRRPNTSFCFLDIRSPGLGDTAMYLCATSLPISLTGPNQPQHFGDGTRLSIL.

The chain joins TRBV19 to TRBJ1-2, with 9 bases identical to TRBD1. CDR1 is LNHDA, CDR2 SQIVND, per germline (reference sequence). With V trimmed by 5 bases and J by 5 bases, 9 bases remained unmatched. This CDR3 is 15 amino acids long. The CDR3 spells CASSVTGGFRYGYTF. The CDR3, as DNA: TGTGCCAGTAGTGTCACAGGGGGCTTCAGGTATGGCTACACCTTC.

This chain connects TRBV15 to TRBJ2-5; 10 positions agree with TRBD2. From germline, CDR1 is LNHNV and CDR2 YYDKDF (reference sequence). Trimming at V came to 3 bases and at J to 1 base, leaving 2 bases not matched to a gene. This CDR3 has 15 residues. In DNA form, the CDR3 reads TGTGCCACCAGCAGGCTAGCGGGAGTCCAAGAGACCCAGTACTTC. It translates to CATSRLAGVQETQYF.